The 7 T cell receptor beta chains presented below share a single source sample, sequenced in a study of blood T cell repertoires in COVID-19. Assay: immunoSEQ multiplex PCR; the TCRdb copy retains only in-frame clones and omits some. This sample has some 350,000 clones; roughly 87% occur once, and the top ten carry 2.5% to 3.5%. The sequenced sample consisted of PBMCs or T cells enriched from blood (not recorded which). The receptors derive from a woman aged 30 to 39 who had recovered from COVID-19.

V usage is TRBV5-1 and J usage is TRBJ2-7, with 7 bases matching TRBD1. Germline-derived CDR1 and CDR2 are SGHRS and YFSETQ. V shed 4 bases and J 0 bases; nucleotides not matched to a gene: 4. This CDR3 has 14 amino acids. DNA of the CDR3: TGCGCCAGCAGCCCGGGACAGAACTCCTACGAGCAGTACTTC. This encodes CASSPGQNSYEQYF.

This chain links TRBV5-5 with TRBJ2-1, with D uncertain. This CDR3 has 15 residues. The ends were cut back, 0 bases at V and 0 bases at J, with 7 bases in the middle. Germline CDR1 SGHKS, CDR2 YYEKEE (reference sequence). This chain's CDR3 is CASSLVWSSYNEQFF. CDR3 in DNA: TGTGCCAGCAGCTTGGTGTGGAGCTCCTACAATGAGCAGTTCTTC.

The chain is built from TRBV12-5 and TRBJ2-1; 10 nucleotides line up with TRBD2. CDR3 size: 16 residues. Trimming removed 1 base from V and 6 bases from J; junction bases left unmatched: 6. In germline, CDR1 is LGHNT, CDR2 FRNRAP. For the CDR3, the DNA is TGTGCTAGTGGTTTGGGAGCGGGGGGGCCAGGCAATGAGCAGTTCTTC. It is translated as CASGLGAGGPGNEQFF.

This clone appeared once. The chain joins TRBV2 to TRBJ2-7, with 7 bases fitting TRBD2. Trimming cost V 7 bases and J 2 bases; bases outside gene matches: 5. There are 13 residues in the CDR3. CDR1 is SNHLY, CDR2 FYNNEI, per germline. The CDR3 protein is CASKYRGAYEQYF. The CDR3 DNA sequence: TGTGCCAGCAAGTATCGGGGGGCCTACGAGCAGTACTTC.

This clone came up a few times. The J gene is TRBJ1-1, the V gene TRBV18; perhaps TRBD1 as D (6 bases). Germline lookup yields CDR1 KGHSH and CDR2 LQKENI. V lost 6 bases and J 4 bases, leaving 15 bases between the germline ends. The length of the CDR3 is 14 residues. The CDR3 coding sequence is TGTGCCAGCTCCCCCGGACAGTCGGTCACTGAAGCTTTCTTT. Protein: CASSPGQSVTEAFF.

This clone was seen a single time. V gene TRBV18 combines with J gene TRBJ2-2; TRBD1 matches 9 bases. J was trimmed by 3 bases and V by 6 bases; bases with no gene match: 8. The CDR3 is made up of 16 amino acids. Germline CDR1 is KGHSH and CDR2 is LQKENI. CDR3: CASSPPGQGYTGELFF. The CDR3, as DNA: TGTGCCAGCTCGCCCCCGGGACAGGGCTACACCGGGGAGCTGTTTTTT. The variable domain in full, completed from reference TRBV18 and TRBJ2-2, reads NAGVMQNPRHLVRRRGQEARLRCSPMKGHSHVYWYRQLPEEGLKFMVYLQKENIIDESGMPKERFSAEFPKEGPSILRIQQVVRGDSAAYFCASSPPGQGYTGELFFGEGSRLTVL.

The J gene is TRBJ2-2, the V gene TRBV4-2; TRBD2 might be the D (6 bases). The length of the CDR3 is 15 residues. Germline CDR1 reads LGHNA; CDR2 reads YNFKEQ. V was trimmed by 6 bases and J by 1 base, leaving 12 bases between them. CDR3 sequence: CASSPRRGNTGELFF. The CDR3, as DNA: TGTGCCAGCAGTCCCAGGAGGGGGAACACCGGGGAGCTGTTTTTT.